These T cell receptor beta chains were read from a single sample in a study of T cell repertoires in cytomegalovirus infection. One entry per CDR3 protein results from TCRdb running MiXCR on the reads. The sample contains roughly 280,000 distinct CDR3 sequences, roughly 13% of which appear only once. Sequenced sample: PBMCs. The receptors were sampled from a human donor in good health (CMV status not recorded). Some clones in this sample may be carry-over from other donors' samples. Each CDR3 is given with its conserved first and last residue. The D gene is left open where the match is weak.

D gene: TRBD2; J gene: TRBJ2-3; V gene: TRBV27; CDR3 protein: CASSQPGLAQYF
D gene: TRBD2; J gene: TRBJ2-7; V gene: TRBV9; CDR3 protein: CASSVGTSGTYEQYF
D gene: -; J gene: TRBJ2-2; V gene: TRBV4-2; CDR3 protein: CASSPLVRYGELFF
D gene: -; J gene: TRBJ2-7; V gene: TRBV7-2; CDR3 protein: CASSLGAGGANYEQYF
D gene: TRBD1; J gene: TRBJ2-3; V gene: TRBV7-2; CDR3 protein: CASSLTGDRLESTDTQYF
D gene: TRBD2; J gene: TRBJ2-1; V gene: TRBV14; CDR3 protein: CASSQLTGGNEQFF
D gene: -; J gene: TRBJ1-4; V gene: TRBV2; CDR3 protein: CASSPGEPVYEKLFF
D gene: -; J gene: TRBJ2-7; V gene: TRBV5-1; CDR3 protein: CASSRGRSPYEQYF
D gene: -; J gene: TRBJ2-1; V gene: TRBV5-1; CDR3 protein: CASSFGAPKGEQFF
D gene: -; J gene: TRBJ2-2; V gene: TRBV12-3/TRBV12-4; CDR3 protein: CASSLRVDGGELFF
D gene: TRBD2; J gene: TRBJ2-3; V gene: TRBV7-9; CDR3 protein: CASSYTSTSGFLTDTQYF
D gene: -; J gene: TRBJ2-7; V gene: TRBV7-9; CDR3 protein: CASSLQGWQYF
D gene: -; J gene: TRBJ2-7; V gene: TRBV7-2; CDR3 protein: CASSKSHIPYEQYF
D gene: -; J gene: TRBJ1-1; V gene: TRBV2; CDR3 protein: CASSAGGPLNTEAFF
D gene: -; J gene: TRBJ2-7; V gene: TRBV6-2/TRBV6-3; CDR3 protein: CATSGGSYEQYF
D gene: -; J gene: TRBJ1-6; V gene: TRBV6-6; CDR3 protein: CASSYDQGRYNSPLHF
D gene: TRBD1; J gene: TRBJ2-2; V gene: TRBV12-5; CDR3 protein: CASGPWTGEGTGELFF
D gene: -; J gene: TRBJ2-3; V gene: TRBV7-2; CDR3 protein: CASSLGLEEDTQYF
D gene: -; J gene: TRBJ1-4; V gene: TRBV7-2; CDR3 protein: CASKRRVNEKLFF
D gene: TRBD2; J gene: TRBJ2-7; V gene: TRBV29-1; CDR3 protein: CSVLHPLAGTYEQYF
D gene: -; J gene: TRBJ1-1; V gene: TRBV20-1; CDR3 protein: CSSYRQVGILNTEAFF
D gene: TRBD2; J gene: TRBJ2-4; V gene: TRBV27; CDR3 protein: CASSLTWTSVQYF
D gene: TRBD2; J gene: TRBJ2-1; V gene: TRBV6-1; CDR3 protein: CASRGLAGGISSYNEQFF
D gene: -; J gene: TRBJ2-5; V gene: TRBV20-1; CDR3 protein: CSARVDPQETQYF
D gene: TRBD1; J gene: TRBJ1-5; V gene: TRBV10-3; CDR3 protein: CATSLVGQGNQPQHF
D gene: TRBD1; J gene: TRBJ2-1; V gene: TRBV7-2; CDR3 protein: CASSLQGEKFF
D gene: -; J gene: TRBJ1-2; V gene: TRBV12-3/TRBV12-4; CDR3 protein: CASKTDSIYGYTF
D gene: -; J gene: TRBJ2-7; V gene: TRBV7-2; CDR3 protein: CASSPRRTAYEQYF
D gene: TRBD1; J gene: TRBJ1-2; V gene: TRBV9; CDR3 protein: CASSVTRQGLNYGYTF
D gene: -; J gene: TRBJ2-5; V gene: TRBV6-2/TRBV6-3; CDR3 protein: CASSYPSPNVQETQYF
D gene: TRBD1; J gene: TRBJ1-1; V gene: TRBV5-5; CDR3 protein: CASRRGLQGGGFTEAFF
D gene: -; J gene: TRBJ1-5; V gene: TRBV10-3; CDR3 protein: CATSPGPQPQHF
D gene: -; J gene: TRBJ2-7; V gene: TRBV15; CDR3 protein: CATSRDGGPYEQYF
D gene: TRBD1; J gene: TRBJ1-2; V gene: TRBV7-2; CDR3 protein: CASSLDPRGPSGYTF
D gene: TRBD1; J gene: TRBJ2-7; V gene: TRBV6-1; CDR3 protein: CASSPWTGGAIGYEQYF
D gene: -; J gene: TRBJ2-7; V gene: TRBV7-2; CDR3 protein: CASSPVAGYYEQYF
D gene: TRBD2; J gene: TRBJ2-1; V gene: TRBV7-9; CDR3 protein: CASSLAIGGLAGEYEQFF
D gene: -; J gene: TRBJ1-1; V gene: TRBV7-2; CDR3 protein: CASSHQGFSPEAFF
D gene: -; J gene: TRBJ2-7; V gene: TRBV5-1; CDR3 protein: CASSPEGQFYEQYF
D gene: -; J gene: TRBJ1-2; V gene: TRBV7-9; CDR3 protein: CASSSTDQGGQGYTF
D gene: TRBD1; J gene: TRBJ2-4; V gene: TRBV5-6; CDR3 protein: CASSLLRGPAKNIQYF
D gene: TRBD1; J gene: TRBJ2-7; V gene: TRBV12-3/TRBV12-4; CDR3 protein: CASSLLQGGYEQYF